The clone carrying this T cell receptor (beta chain) was seen more than once but under ten times. This sample is drawn from a study of T cells in Graves' hyperthyroidism and ophthalmopathy. RNA transcripts provided the source from which TCR beta CDR3 regions were amplified. TCR CDR3 underwent first-round RT-PCR with the HTBI primer set. TCRdb independently ran MiXCR on the multiplex PCR reads; one entry per CDR3 protein. The sample consists of 95,000 to 100,000 distinct CDR3 sequences, around 50% of them appearing once. With 5 bases removed from V and 5 bases from J, the gap between germline ends came to 15 bases. The germline CDR1 and CDR2 sequences are SEHNR and FQNEAQ (reference sequence). CDR3 length: 14 amino acids.

This clonotype was sampled from a woman between 35 and 50 years old with Graves' hyperthyroidism. The sample comprised blood. The rearrangement joins TRBV7-9 to TRBJ1-1; D unresolved. The CDR3 loop is CASSLLVVGTEAFF. CDR3 DNA: TGTGCCAGCAGCCTCCTGGTCGTTGGGACTGAAGCTTTCTTT.